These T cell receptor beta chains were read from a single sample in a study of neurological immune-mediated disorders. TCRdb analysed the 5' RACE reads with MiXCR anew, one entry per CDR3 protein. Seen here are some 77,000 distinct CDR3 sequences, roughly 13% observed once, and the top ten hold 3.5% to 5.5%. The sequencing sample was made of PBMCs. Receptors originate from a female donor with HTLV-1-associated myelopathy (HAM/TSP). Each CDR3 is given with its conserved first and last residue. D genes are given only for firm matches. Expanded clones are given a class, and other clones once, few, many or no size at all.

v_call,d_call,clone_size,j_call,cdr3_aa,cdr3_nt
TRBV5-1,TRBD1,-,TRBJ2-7,CASSLLGQGSYEQYF,TGCGCCAGCAGCTTGTTGGGACAGGGCTCCTACGAGCAGTACTTC
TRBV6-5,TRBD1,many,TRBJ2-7,CASSYSRDRGYEQYF,TGTGCCAGCAGTTACTCGAGAGACAGGGGCTACGAGCAGTACTTC
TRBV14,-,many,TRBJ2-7,CASSHGSSRTDEQYF,TGTGCCAGCAGCCACGGAAGTTCGAGGACAGATGAGCAGTACTTC
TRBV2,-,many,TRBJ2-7,CASKVVGEFEQYF,TGTGCCAGCAAGGTCGTTGGAGAGTTCGAGCAGTACTTC
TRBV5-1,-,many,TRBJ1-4,CASSLLGSATNEKLFF,TGCGCCAGCAGCTTGTTGGGGTCTGCAACTAATGAAAAACTGTTTTTT
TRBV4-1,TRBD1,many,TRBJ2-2,CASSQATGTGGTGELFF,TGCGCCAGCAGCCAAGCGACCGGGACAGGGGGCACCGGGGAGCTGTTTTTT
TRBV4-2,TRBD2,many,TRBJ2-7,CASSHNEKRGTYEQYF,TGTGCCAGCAGCCATAACGAAAAGCGGGGGACCTACGAGCAGTACTTC
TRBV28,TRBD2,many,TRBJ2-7,CASSPGLAGGRDEQYF,TGTGCCAGCAGTCCGGGACTAGCGGGGGGCCGGGACGAGCAGTACTTC
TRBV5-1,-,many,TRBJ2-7,CASSWPGGPNEQYF,TGCGCCAGCAGCTGGCCGGGCGGACCCAACGAGCAGTACTTC
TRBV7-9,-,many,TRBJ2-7,CASSRDHYEQYF,TGTGCCAGCAGTCGGGACCACTACGAGCAGTACTTC
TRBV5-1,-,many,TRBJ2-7,CASSLGLGPYEQYF,TGCGCCAGCAGCTTGGGTCTGGGCCCCTACGAGCAGTACTTC
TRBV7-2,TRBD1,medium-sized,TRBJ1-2,CASSLAGQGSDGYTF,TGTGCCAGCAGCTTAGCCGGACAGGGATCGGATGGCTACACCTTC
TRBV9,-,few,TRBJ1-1,CASSVVSGTWNTEAFF,TGTGCCAGCAGCGTAGTCTCTGGGACTTGGAACACTGAAGCTTTCTTT
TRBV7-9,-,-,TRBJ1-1,CASSLGGHNTEAVF,TGTGCCAGCAGCCTCGGGGGCCATAACACTGAAGCTGTCTTC
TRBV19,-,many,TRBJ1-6,CASSSRINSPLHF,TGTGCCAGTAGTTCCAGAATTAATTCACCCCTCCACTTT
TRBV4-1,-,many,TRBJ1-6,CASSQIINSPLHF,TGCGCCAGCAGCCAAATCATTAATTCACCCCTCCACTTT
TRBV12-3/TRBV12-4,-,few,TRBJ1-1,CASSLFLQGVISDTEAFF,TGTGCCAGCAGTTTATTTCTCCAGGGAGTCATCAGTGACACTGAAGCTTTCTTT
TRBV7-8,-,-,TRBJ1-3,CASSSHRWGLGGNTIYF,TGTGCCAGCAGCTCTCACCGGTGGGGGCTAGGAGGAAACACCATATATTTT
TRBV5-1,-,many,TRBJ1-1,CASSLQSGDMNTEAFF,TGCGCCAGCAGCTTGCAGAGCGGGGACATGAACACTGAAGCTTTCTTT
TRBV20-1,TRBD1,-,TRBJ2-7,CSAKQGYEQYF,TGCAGTGCAAAACAGGGGTACGAGCAGTACTTC
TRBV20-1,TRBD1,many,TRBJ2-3,CSAYAETGTASTDTQYF,TGCAGTGCCTACGCCGAAACCGGGACAGCTAGCACAGATACGCAGTATTTT
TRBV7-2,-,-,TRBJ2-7,CASSLGVDYEQYF,TGTGCCAGCAGCTTAGGGGTGGACTACGAGCAGTACTTC
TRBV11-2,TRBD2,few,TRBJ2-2,CASSFSKTSGDTGELFF,TGTGCCAGCAGCTTTTCTAAGACTAGCGGTGATACCGGGGAGCTGTTTTTT
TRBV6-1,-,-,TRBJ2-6,CASSEGPGANVLTF,TGTGCCAGCAGTGAAGGCCCTGGGGCCAACGTCCTGACTTTC
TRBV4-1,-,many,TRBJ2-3,CASSQGTTGGTDTQYF,TGCGCCAGCAGCCAAGGTACAACTGGTGGCACAGATACGCAGTATTTT
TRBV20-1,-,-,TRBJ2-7,CSARRTSTYEQYF,TGCAGTGCTAGACGTACCAGTACCTACGAGCAGTACTTC
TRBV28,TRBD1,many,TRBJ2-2,CASSLGRQGAGELFF,TGTGCCAGCAGTTTAGGGAGACAGGGGGCCGGGGAGCTGTTTTTT
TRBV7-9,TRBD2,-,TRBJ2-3,CASSLPPGLAFTDTQYF,TGTGCCAGCAGCTTGCCGCCGGGACTAGCGTTCACAGATACGCAGTATTTT
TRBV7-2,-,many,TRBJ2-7,CASSLLAGRAYEQYF,TGTGCCAGCAGCTTACTGGCAGGCCGCGCCTACGAGCAGTACTTC
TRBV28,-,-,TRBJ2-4,CASSSAQVADIQYF,TGTGCCAGCAGTTCGGCTCAGGTTGCGGACATTCAGTACTTC
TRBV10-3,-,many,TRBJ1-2,CAISESPETGYTF,TGTGCCATCAGTGAGTCCCCCGAAACTGGCTACACCTTC
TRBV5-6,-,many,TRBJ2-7,CASSFYIYEQYF,TGTGCCAGCAGCTTTTACATCTACGAGCAGTACTTC
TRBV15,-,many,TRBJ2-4,CATSRDFTVAKNIQYF,TGTGCCACCAGCAGAGATTTTACGGTAGCCAAAAACATTCAGTACTTC
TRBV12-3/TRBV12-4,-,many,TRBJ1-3,CASSLASGNTIYF,TGTGCCAGCAGTCTTGCCTCTGGAAACACCATATATTTT
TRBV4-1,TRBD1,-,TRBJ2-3,CASSPVTGGASTQYF,TGCGCCAGCAGCCCCGTGACAGGGGGAGCATCTACGCAGTATTTT
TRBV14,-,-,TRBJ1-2,CASSQDLGAYGYTF,TGTGCCAGCAGCCAAGATCTTGGGGCCTATGGCTACACCTTC
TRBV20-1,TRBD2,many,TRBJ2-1,CSARGGRHNEQFF,TGCAGTGCTAGAGGCGGGAGGCACAATGAGCAGTTCTTC
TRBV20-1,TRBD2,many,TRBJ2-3,CSTGLAGGDTQYF,TGCAGCACCGGACTAGCGGGGGGAGATACGCAGTATTTT
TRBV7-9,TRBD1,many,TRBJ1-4,CASSLGAGGKEKLFF,TGTGCCAGCAGCTTAGGGGCAGGGGGCAAAGAAAAACTGTTTTTT
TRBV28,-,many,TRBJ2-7,CASSSGRPPYEQYF,TGTGCCAGCAGTAGTGGCCGTCCCCCCTACGAGCAGTACTTC
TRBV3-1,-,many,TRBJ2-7,CASSQALGGARYEQYF,TGTGCCAGCAGCCAGGCACTGGGTGGCGCGAGATACGAGCAGTACTTC
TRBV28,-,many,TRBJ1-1,CASSDSNVAFF,TGTGCCAGCAGTGATTCGAATGTAGCTTTCTTT
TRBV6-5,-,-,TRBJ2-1,CASSYTRTWEKAYNEQFF,TGTGCCAGCAGTTACACCAGGACTTGGGAAAAGGCTTACAATGAGCAGTTCTTC
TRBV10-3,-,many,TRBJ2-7,CAISERPSESYEQYF,TGTGCCATCAGTGAGAGGCCTAGCGAATCCTACGAGCAGTACTTC
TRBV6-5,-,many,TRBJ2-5,CASSYSGRQETQYF,TGTGCCAGCAGTTACTCAGGAAGACAAGAGACCCAGTACTTC
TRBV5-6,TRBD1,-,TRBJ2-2,CASSFPGQYTGELFF,TGTGCCAGCAGCTTTCCGGGACAGTACACCGGGGAGCTGTTTTTT
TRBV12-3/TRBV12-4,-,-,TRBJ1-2,CASSPPRGRGYGYTF,TGTGCCAGCAGTCCCCCCAGGGGCCGTGGCTATGGCTACACCTTC
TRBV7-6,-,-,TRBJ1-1,CASSLRRENTEAFF,TGTGCCAGCAGCCTTAGACGGGAGAACACTGAAGCTTTCTTT
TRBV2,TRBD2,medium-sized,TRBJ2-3,CASRRTSGRTDTQYF,TGTGCCAGCAGGAGGACTAGCGGCCGCACAGATACGCAGTATTTT
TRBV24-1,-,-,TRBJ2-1,CATSGGAVDNEQFF,TGTGCCACCAGTGGGGGGGCGGTGGACAACGAGCAGTTCTTC
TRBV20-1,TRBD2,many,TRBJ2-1,CSARNYSGAFNNEQFF,TGCAGTGCTAGAAATTATAGCGGGGCCTTCAACAATGAGCAGTTCTTC
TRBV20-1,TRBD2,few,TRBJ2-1,CSARPPGLPDNEQFF,TGCAGTGCTAGACCCCCGGGACTACCTGACAATGAGCAGTTCTTC
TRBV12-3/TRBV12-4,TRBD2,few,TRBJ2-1,CASSSRSAVAGGGNEQFF,TGTGCCAGCAGTTCTCGATCCGCTGTCGCGGGGGGGGGCAATGAGCAGTTCTTC